This is a list of T cell receptor beta chains from one sample in a study of cytomegalovirus exposure and HLA in healthy donors. Assay used: immunoSEQ multiplex PCR; TCRdb lists only in-frame clones, some missing. The sample contains around 130,000 clones, 84% of which appear only once. Sequencing was performed on PBMCs. The receptors here all came from a man aged 45 to 65 in good health and CMV-seronegative. CDR3s include the opening cysteine and the closing phenylalanine or tryptophan. D genes are given only for firm matches. Clone size appears in some rows only: once, few, many, or a class for an expanded clone.

d_call: -
v_call: TRBV7-3
clone_size: once
j_call: TRBJ2-5
cdr3_aa: CASSLRSQETQYF
cdr3_nt: TGTGCCAGCAGCTTGAGGTCGCAAGAGACCCAGTACTTC

d_call: -
v_call: TRBV5-1
clone_size: -
j_call: TRBJ2-3
cdr3_aa: CASRGGGSSTDTQYF
cdr3_nt: TGCGCCAGCAGAGGGGGGGGGAGTAGCACAGATACGCAGTATTTT

d_call: TRBD2
v_call: TRBV6-5
clone_size: -
j_call: TRBJ2-7
cdr3_aa: CASSYLAESYEQYF
cdr3_nt: TGTGCCAGCAGTTACCTAGCGGAATCCTACGAGCAGTACTTC

d_call: TRBD1
v_call: TRBV10-2
clone_size: -
j_call: TRBJ2-7
cdr3_aa: CASSDWDSLYEQYF
cdr3_nt: TGCGCCAGCAGTGACTGGGACAGTCTCTACGAGCAGTACTTC

d_call: TRBD2
v_call: TRBV19
clone_size: -
j_call: TRBJ2-7
cdr3_aa: CASSRGGSSYEQYF
cdr3_nt: TGTGCCAGTAGTAGGGGGGGAAGCTCCTACGAGCAGTACTTC

d_call: -
v_call: TRBV5-1
clone_size: -
j_call: TRBJ2-6
cdr3_aa: CASSPLPVSSGANVLTF
cdr3_nt: TGCGCCAGCAGCCCCCTCCCAGTGTCCTCTGGGGCCAACGTCCTGACTTTC

d_call: -
v_call: TRBV11-2
clone_size: -
j_call: TRBJ2-5
cdr3_aa: CASSLVGSGSWETQYF
cdr3_nt: TGTGCCAGCAGCTTAGTAGGTTCAGGTAGTTGGGAGACCCAGTACTTC

d_call: TRBD2
v_call: TRBV7-9
clone_size: -
j_call: TRBJ2-3
cdr3_aa: CASSYAGGLTDTQYF
cdr3_nt: TGTGCCAGCAGCTATGCGGGGGGGCTCACAGATACGCAGTATTTT

d_call: -
v_call: TRBV5-1
clone_size: -
j_call: TRBJ1-2
cdr3_aa: CASSPDTYGYTF
cdr3_nt: TGCGCCAGCAGTCCTGACACCTATGGCTACACCTTC

d_call: TRBD1
v_call: TRBV29-1
clone_size: -
j_call: TRBJ1-6
cdr3_aa: CSVGSGDRGNSPLHF
cdr3_nt: TGCAGCGTTGGTAGTGGGGACAGGGGTAATTCACCCCTCCACTTT

d_call: -
v_call: TRBV5-1
clone_size: -
j_call: TRBJ1-2
cdr3_aa: CASSLALGRESSYTF
cdr3_nt: TGCGCCAGCAGCTTGGCTCTGGGCAGGGAATCGAGCTACACCTTC

d_call: TRBD2
v_call: TRBV5-4
clone_size: once
j_call: TRBJ2-5
cdr3_aa: CASSTGLAGAQETQYF
cdr3_nt: TGTGCCAGCAGCACGGGACTAGCGGGGGCCCAAGAGACCCAGTACTTC

d_call: TRBD2
v_call: TRBV6-6
clone_size: -
j_call: TRBJ2-3
cdr3_aa: CASSYRGGRTDTQYF
cdr3_nt: TGTGCCAGCAGTTATCGGGGGGGGCGCACAGATACGCAGTATTTT

d_call: -
v_call: TRBV2
clone_size: -
j_call: TRBJ1-6
cdr3_aa: CASERPGAPLHF
cdr3_nt: TGTGCCAGCGAACGGCCCGGGGCACCCCTCCACTTT

d_call: -
v_call: TRBV27
clone_size: -
j_call: TRBJ1-5
cdr3_aa: CASSLDYLSNQPQHF
cdr3_nt: TGTGCCAGCAGTTTAGACTATCTCTCCAATCAGCCCCAGCATTTT

d_call: -
v_call: TRBV30
clone_size: -
j_call: TRBJ1-5
cdr3_aa: CAWSPMNQPQHF
cdr3_nt: TGTGCCTGGAGTCCCATGAATCAGCCCCAGCATTTT

d_call: TRBD1
v_call: TRBV7-9
clone_size: -
j_call: TRBJ2-1
cdr3_aa: CASSPRTGDNEQFF
cdr3_nt: TGTGCCAGCAGCCCCCGGACAGGGGACAATGAGCAGTTCTTC

d_call: -
v_call: TRBV27
clone_size: once
j_call: TRBJ1-6
cdr3_aa: CASSLRPGEGLRNSPLHF
cdr3_nt: TGTGCCAGCAGTTTAAGGCCGGGGGAGGGATTGAGAAATTCACCCCTCCACTTT

d_call: -
v_call: TRBV15
clone_size: -
j_call: TRBJ2-2
cdr3_aa: CATSRETENTGELFF
cdr3_nt: TGTGCCACCAGCAGGGAGACAGAGAACACCGGGGAGCTGTTTTTT